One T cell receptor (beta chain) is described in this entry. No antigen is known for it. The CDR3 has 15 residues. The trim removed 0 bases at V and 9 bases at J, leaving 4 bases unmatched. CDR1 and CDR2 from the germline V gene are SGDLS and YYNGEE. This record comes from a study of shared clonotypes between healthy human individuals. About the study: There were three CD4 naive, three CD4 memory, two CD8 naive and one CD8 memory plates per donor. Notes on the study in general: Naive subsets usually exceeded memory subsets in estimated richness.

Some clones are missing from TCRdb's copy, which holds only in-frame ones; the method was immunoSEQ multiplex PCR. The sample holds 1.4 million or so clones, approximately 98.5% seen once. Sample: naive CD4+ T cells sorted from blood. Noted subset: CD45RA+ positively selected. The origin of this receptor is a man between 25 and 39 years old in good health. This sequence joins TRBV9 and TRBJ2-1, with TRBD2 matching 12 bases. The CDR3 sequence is CASSVGLAGESEQFF. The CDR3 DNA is TGTGCCAGCAGCGTAGGACTAGCGGGAGAGAGTGAGCAGTTCTTC.